This TCR beta chain derives from a study of cytomegalovirus exposure and HLA in healthy donors. Notes on the study in general: TCR beta sequences reportedly predicted the HLA-A and HLA-B alleles of most subjects accurately. Later on, an analysis tied approximately 17,000 TCR beta sequences to HLA alleles at 0.05 false discovery rate. Most observed TCR sequences were rare, whereas some public TCRs were detected in many donors. Among the most significant clusters, several appeared linked to common viral pathogens in a later analysis.

Amplification used 60 Vbeta primers and 13 Jbeta primers. Assay: immunoSEQ multiplex PCR; the TCRdb copy retains only in-frame clones and omits some. The sample lists some 140,000 clones, more than 70% occurring once. To note about this clone: Its antigen is undetermined.

The source of this sequence is a middle-aged woman in good health and CMV-seropositive. Sequenced sample: PBMCs.

CDR3 DNA sequence: TGTGCCAGCAGCTTAGTTGCTAGCGGGAGGGTTAACATTCAGTACTTC. Translation gives CASSLVASGRVNIQYF. The chain couples TRBV7-2 to TRBJ2-4, with 12 bases that match TRBD2. The length of the CDR3 is 16 residues. The germline CDR1 and CDR2 sequences are SGHTA and FQGNSA. V was clipped by 1 base and J by 7 bases; unmatched bases: 5.